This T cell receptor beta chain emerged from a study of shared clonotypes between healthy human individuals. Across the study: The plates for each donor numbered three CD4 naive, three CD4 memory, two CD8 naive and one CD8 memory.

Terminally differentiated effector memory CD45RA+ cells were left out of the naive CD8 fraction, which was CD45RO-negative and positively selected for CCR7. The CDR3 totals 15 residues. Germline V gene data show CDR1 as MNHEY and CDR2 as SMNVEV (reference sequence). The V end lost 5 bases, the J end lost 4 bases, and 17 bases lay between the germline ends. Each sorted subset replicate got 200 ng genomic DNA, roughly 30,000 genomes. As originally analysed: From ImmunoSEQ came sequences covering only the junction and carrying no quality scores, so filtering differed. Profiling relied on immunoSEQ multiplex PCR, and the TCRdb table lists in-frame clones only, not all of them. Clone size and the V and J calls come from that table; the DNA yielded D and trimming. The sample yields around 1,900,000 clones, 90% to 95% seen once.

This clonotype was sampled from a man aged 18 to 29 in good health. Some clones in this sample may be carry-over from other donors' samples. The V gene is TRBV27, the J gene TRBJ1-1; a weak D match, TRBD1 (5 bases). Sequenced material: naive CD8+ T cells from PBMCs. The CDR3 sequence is CASSPGTRSSTEAFF. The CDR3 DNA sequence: TGTGCCAGCAGTCCGGGGACCCGTAGTTCCACTGAAGCTTTCTTT.